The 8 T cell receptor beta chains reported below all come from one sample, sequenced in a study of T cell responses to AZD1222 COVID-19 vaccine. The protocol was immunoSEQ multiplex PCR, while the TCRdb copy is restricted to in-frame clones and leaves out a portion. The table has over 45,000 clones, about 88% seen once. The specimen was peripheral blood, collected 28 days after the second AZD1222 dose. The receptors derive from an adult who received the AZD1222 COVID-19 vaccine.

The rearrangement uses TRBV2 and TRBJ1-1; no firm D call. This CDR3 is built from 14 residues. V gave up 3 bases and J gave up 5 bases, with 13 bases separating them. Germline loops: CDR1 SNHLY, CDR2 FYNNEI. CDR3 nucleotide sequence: TGTGCCAGCAGTGAGGCCCCTTCGTGGACTGAAGCTTTCTTT. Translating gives CASSEAPSWTEAFF.

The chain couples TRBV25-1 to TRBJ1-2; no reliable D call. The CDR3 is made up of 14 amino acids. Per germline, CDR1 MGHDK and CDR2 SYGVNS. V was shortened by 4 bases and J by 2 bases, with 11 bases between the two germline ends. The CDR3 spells CASSGTGINYGYTF. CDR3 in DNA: TGTGCCAGCAGTGGAACGGGTATCAACTATGGCTACACCTTC.

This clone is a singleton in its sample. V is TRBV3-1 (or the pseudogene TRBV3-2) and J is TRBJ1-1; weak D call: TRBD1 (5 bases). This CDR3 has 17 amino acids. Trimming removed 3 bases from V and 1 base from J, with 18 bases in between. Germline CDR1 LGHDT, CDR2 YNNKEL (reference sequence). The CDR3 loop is CASSHPSWGRENTEAFF. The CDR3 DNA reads TGTGCCAGCAGCCACCCATCCTGGGGCAGGGAGAACACTGAAGCTTTCTTT.

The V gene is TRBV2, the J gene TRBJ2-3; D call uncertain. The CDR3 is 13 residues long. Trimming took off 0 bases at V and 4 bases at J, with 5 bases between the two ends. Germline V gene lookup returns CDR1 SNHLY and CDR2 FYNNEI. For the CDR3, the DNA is TGTGCCAGCAGTGAAGCGCTACCAGATACGCAGTATTTT. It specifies CASSEALPDTQYF.

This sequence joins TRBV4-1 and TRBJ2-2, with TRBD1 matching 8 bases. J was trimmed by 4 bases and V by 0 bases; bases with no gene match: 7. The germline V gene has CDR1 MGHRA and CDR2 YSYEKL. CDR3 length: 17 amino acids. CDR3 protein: CASSQDPRGHSTGELFF. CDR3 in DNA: TGCGCCAGCAGCCAAGATCCCAGGGGGCATAGCACCGGGGAGCTGTTTTTT.

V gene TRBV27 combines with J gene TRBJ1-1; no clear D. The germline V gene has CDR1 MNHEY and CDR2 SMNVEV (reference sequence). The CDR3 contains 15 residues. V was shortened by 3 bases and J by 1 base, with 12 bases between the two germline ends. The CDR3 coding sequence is TGTGCCAGCAGTTTTAATGTCTTGAGGAACACTGAAGCTTTCTTT. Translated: CASSFNVLRNTEAFF.

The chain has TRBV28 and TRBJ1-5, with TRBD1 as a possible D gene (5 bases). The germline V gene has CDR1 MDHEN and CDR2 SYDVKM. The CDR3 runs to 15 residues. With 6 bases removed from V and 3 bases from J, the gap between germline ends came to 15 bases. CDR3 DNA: TGTGCCAGCAGCCCCCCAGACAGAACCAATCAGCCCCAGCATTTT. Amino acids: CASSPPDRTNQPQHF. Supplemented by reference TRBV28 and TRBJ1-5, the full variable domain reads DVKVTQSSRYLVKRTGEKVFLECVQDMDHENMFWYRQDPGLGLRLIYFSYDVKMKEKGDIPEGYSVSREKKERFSLILESASTNQTSMYLCASSPPDRTNQPQHFGDGTRLSIL.

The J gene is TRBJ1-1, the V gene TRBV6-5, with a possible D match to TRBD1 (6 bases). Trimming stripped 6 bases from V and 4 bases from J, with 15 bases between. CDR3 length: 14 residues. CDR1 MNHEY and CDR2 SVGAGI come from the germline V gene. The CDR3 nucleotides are TGTGCCAGCAGCCAGAGCCAGGGGAGCACTGAAGCTTTCTTT. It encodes CASSQSQGSTEAFF.